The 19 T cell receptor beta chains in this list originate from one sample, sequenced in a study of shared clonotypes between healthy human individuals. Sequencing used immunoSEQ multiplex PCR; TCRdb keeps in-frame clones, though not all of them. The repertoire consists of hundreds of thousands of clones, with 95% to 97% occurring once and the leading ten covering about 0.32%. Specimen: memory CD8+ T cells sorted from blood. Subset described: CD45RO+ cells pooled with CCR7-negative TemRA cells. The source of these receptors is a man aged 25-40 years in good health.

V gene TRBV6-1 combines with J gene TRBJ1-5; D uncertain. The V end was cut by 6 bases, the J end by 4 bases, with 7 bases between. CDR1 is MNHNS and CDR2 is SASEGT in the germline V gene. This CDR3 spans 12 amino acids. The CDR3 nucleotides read TGTGCCAGCAGCTCGGGTAATCAGCCCCAGCATTTT. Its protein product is CASSSGNQPQHF.

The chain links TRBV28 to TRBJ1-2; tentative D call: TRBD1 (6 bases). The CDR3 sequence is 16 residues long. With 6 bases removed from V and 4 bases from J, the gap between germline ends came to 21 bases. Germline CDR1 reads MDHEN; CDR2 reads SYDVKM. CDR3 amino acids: CASSKWAGVALYGYTF. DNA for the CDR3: TGTGCCAGCAGCAAGTGGGCAGGGGTTGCCCTCTATGGCTACACCTTC.

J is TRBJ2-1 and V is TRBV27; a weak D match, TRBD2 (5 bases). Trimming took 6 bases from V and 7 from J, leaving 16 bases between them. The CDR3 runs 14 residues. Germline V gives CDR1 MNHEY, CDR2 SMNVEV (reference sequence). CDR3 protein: CASRSGILLNEQFF. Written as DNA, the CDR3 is TGTGCCAGCAGATCCGGGATCCTTTTAAATGAGCAGTTCTTC.

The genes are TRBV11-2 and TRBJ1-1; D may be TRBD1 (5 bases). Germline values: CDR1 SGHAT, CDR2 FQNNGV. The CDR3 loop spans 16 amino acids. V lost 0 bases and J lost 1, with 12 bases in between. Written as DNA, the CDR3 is TGTGCCAGCAGCTTAGATCTGGCAGGGCCGAACACTGAAGCTTTCTTT. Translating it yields CASSLDLAGPNTEAFF.

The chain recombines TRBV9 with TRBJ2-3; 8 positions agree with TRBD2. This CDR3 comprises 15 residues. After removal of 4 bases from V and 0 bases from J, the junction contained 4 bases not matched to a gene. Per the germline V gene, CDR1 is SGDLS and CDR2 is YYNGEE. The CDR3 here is CASSYSSGSTDTQYF. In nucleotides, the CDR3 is TGTGCCAGCAGCTACTCTAGCGGGAGCACAGATACGCAGTATTTT.

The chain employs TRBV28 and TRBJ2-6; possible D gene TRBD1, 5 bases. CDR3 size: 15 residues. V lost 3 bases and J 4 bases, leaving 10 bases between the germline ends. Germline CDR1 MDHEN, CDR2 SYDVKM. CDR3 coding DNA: TGTGCCAGCAGTTTTAGGACAACCGGGGCCAACGTCCTGACTTTC. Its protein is CASSFRTTGANVLTF.

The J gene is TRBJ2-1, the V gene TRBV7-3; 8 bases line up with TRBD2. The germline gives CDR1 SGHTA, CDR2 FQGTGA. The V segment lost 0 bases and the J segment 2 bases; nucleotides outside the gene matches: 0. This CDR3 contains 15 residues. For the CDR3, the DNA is TGTGCCAGCAGCTTAACTAGCGGGGCCTACAATGAGCAGTTCTTC. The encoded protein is CASSLTSGAYNEQFF.

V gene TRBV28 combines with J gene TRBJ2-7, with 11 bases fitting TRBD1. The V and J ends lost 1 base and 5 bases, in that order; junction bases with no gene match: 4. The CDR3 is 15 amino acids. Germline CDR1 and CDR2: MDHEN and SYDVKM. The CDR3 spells CASSLYPGQGDEQYF. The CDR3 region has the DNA TGTGCCAGCAGTTTATACCCGGGACAGGGGGACGAGCAGTACTTC.

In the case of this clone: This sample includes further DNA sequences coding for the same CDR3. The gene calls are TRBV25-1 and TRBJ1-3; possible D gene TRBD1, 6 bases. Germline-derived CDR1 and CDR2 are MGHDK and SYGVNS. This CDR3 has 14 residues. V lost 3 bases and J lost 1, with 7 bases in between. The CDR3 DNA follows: TGTGCCAGCAGTGAGCAGGGGTCTGGAAACACCATATATTTT. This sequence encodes CASSEQGSGNTIYF.

CDR3 sequence reads: CASSDPGTGGVYGNEQFF. In nucleotides, the CDR3 is TGTGCCAGCAGCGACCCCGGGACAGGGGGCGTCTATGGCAATGAGCAGTTCTTC. This rearrangement joins TRBV25-1 to TRBJ2-1; TRBD1 agrees at 12 bases. The CDR3 loop spans 18 amino acids. V trimming: 6 bases; J trimming: 6 bases; junction bases outside the gene matches: 15. Germline CDR1 reads MGHDK; CDR2 reads SYGVNS.

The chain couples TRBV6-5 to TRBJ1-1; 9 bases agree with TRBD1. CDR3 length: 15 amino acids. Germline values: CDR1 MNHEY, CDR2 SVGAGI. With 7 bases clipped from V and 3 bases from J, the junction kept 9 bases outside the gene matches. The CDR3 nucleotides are TGTGCCAGCACCGGAATAGGACAGGGGTACACTGAAGCTTTCTTT. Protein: CASTGIGQGYTEAFF.

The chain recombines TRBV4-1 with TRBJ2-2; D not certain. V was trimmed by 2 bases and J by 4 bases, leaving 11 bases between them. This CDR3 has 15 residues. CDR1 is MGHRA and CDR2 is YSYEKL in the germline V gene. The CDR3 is CASSQFYWGTGELFF. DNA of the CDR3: TGCGCCAGCAGCCAATTTTACTGGGGCACCGGGGAGCTGTTTTTT.

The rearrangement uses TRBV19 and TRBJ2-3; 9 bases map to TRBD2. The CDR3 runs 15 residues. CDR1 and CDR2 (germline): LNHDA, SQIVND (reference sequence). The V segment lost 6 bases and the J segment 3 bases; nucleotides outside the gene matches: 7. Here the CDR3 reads CASSGSSGRTDTQYF. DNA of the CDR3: TGTGCCAGTAGCGGTAGTAGCGGGAGAACAGATACGCAGTATTTT.

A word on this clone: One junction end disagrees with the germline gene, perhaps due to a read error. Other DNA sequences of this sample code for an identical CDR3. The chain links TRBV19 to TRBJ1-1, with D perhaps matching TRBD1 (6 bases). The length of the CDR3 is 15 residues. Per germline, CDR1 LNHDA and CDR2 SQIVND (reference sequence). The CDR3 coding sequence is TGTGCCAGTAGTAGACTCGGACAGACGAACACTGAAGCTTTTTTT. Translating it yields CASSRLGQTNTEAFF.

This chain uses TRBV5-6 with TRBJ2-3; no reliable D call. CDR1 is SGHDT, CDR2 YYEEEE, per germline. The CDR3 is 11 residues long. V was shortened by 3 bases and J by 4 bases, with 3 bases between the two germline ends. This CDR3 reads CASSSADTQYF. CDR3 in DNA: TGTGCCAGCAGCTCTGCAGATACGCAGTATTTT.

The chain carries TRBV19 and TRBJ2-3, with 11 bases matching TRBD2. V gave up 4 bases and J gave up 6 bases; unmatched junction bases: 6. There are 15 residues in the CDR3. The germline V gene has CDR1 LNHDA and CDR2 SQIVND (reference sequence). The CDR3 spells CASSKGGLADDTQYF. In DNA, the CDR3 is TGTGCCAGTAGTAAGGGGGGACTAGCGGACGATACGCAGTATTTT. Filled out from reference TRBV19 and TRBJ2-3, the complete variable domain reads DGGITQSPKYLFRKEGQNVTLSCEQNLNHDAMYWYRQDPGQGLRLIYYSQIVNDFQKGDIAEGYSVSREKKESFPLTVTSAQKNPTAFYLCASSKGGLADDTQYFGPGTRLTVL.

CDR3 sequence: CSVEAKDRGYEQYF. The CDR3 DNA sequence: TGCAGCGTTGAAGCAAAGGACAGGGGTTACGAGCAGTACTTC. This sequence joins TRBV29-1 and TRBJ2-7, with 9 positions matching TRBD1. The CDR3 loop spans 14 amino acids. With V trimmed by 1 base and J by 4 bases, 5 bases remained unmatched. Germline CDR1 is SQVTM and CDR2 is ANQGSEA.

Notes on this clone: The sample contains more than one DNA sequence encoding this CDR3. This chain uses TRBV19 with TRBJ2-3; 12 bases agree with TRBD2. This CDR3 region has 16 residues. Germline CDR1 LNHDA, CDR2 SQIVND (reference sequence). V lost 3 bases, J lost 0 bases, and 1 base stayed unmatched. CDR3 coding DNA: TGTGCCAGTAGTATCGGGACTAGCGGGAGCACAGATACGCAGTATTTT. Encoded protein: CASSIGTSGSTDTQYF.

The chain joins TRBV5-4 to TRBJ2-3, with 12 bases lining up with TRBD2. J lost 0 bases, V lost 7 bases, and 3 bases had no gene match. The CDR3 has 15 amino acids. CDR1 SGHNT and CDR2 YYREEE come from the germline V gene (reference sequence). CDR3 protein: CASYGTSGSTDTQYF. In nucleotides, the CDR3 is TGTGCCAGCTATGGGACTAGCGGGAGCACAGATACGCAGTATTTT.